This T cell receptor (beta chain) was sequenced during a study of radiotherapy plus CTLA-4 blockade in lung cancer. Study-wide context: Objective response was observed in around a sixth of patients, and disease control in just over 30%.

This CDR3 is built from 14 residues. Deletions cut 8 bases from V and 3 bases from J, with 17 bases between. The V gene's germline CDR1 is MNHEY and CDR2 SVGAGI. Sequencing used immunoSEQ multiplex PCR; TCRdb keeps in-frame clones, though not all of them. The data hold about 72,000 clones, with around 82% observed a single time. This clone was counted a single time. The antigen is not known. Notes on the study in general: Response was reportedly best predicted by early blood T cell clone dynamics, with interferon-beta. In blood, after radiotherapy plus ipilimumab, tumor-derived TCR clones expanded.

Each patient with chemo-refractory metastatic non-small-cell lung cancer was treated with focal radiation plus CTLA-4 blockade using ipilimumab. The clonotype originates from a human donor with non-small cell lung cancer who had a complete response to radiotherapy plus ipilimumab. Sequencing was performed on peripheral blood, taken from a patient treated with radiotherapy plus ipilimumab. The chain has TRBV6-5 and TRBJ2-7; D is perhaps TRBD1 (7 bases). In DNA form, the CDR3 reads TGTGCCAGCGCCTACGGGAGACAGGGCTACGAGCAGTACGTC. Protein: CASAYGRQGYEQYV.